The present T cell receptor beta chain was sequenced within a study of T cell clonotyping in hematopoietic cell transplantation. Whole-study results and caveats: After transplant, recipient diversity fell while pathologically expanded clonotypes grew through day 180.

Details on this clone: The antigen is undetermined.

Profiled with immunoSEQ multiplex PCR; TCRdb holds only in-frame clones, not every one. The table has 37,000 or so clones, 75% to 90% seen once. Specimen: peripheral blood mononuclear cells. This clonotype was sampled from a woman in her forties in good health. Some clones in this sample may be carry-over from other donors' samples.

CDR3 residues: CASSFGNQPQHF. Here the CDR3 DNA reads TGTGCCAGCAGCTTCGGCAATCAGCCCCAGCATTTT. The rearrangement links TRBV11-2 to TRBJ1-5; D unclear. CDR3 size: 12 residues. CDR1 is SGHAT, CDR2 FQNNGV, per germline. The ends were cut back, 3 bases at V and 2 bases at J, with 2 bases in the middle.